The 18 T cell receptor beta chains below come from one sample, sequenced in a study of radiotherapy plus CTLA-4 blockade in lung cancer. Clones were sequenced by immunoSEQ multiplex PCR, and TCRdb holds only the in-frame ones, with some missing. The sample records about 43,000 clones, about 70% being singletons. The sequences come from peripheral blood, collected from a patient treated with radiotherapy plus ipilimumab. The receptors originated from a human donor with non-small cell lung cancer who had a partial response to radiotherapy plus ipilimumab.

The chain couples TRBV9 to TRBJ2-2; D possibly corresponds to TRBD2 (5 bases). The CDR3 extends over 15 amino acids. The germline CDR1 and CDR2 sequences are SGDLS and YYNGEE. With 0 bases removed from V and 4 bases from J, the gap between germline ends came to 10 bases. CDR3 DNA: TGTGCCAGCAGCGTAGGAGGGAATCCCACCGGGGAGCTGTTTTTT. Its translation: CASSVGGNPTGELFF. Complete variable domain (other parts from reference TRBV9 and TRBJ2-2): DSGVTQTPKHLITATGQRVTLRCSPRSGDLSVYWYQQSLDQGLQFLIQYYNGEERAKGNILERFSAQQFPDLHSELNLSSLELGDSALYFCASSVGGNPTGELFFGEGSRLTVL.

This sequence joins TRBV15 and TRBJ1-4; no clear D. Germline V CDR1 and CDR2: LNHNV, YYDKDF (reference sequence). The V end was cut by 3 bases, the J end by 10 bases, with 9 bases between. This CDR3 comprises 12 residues. Here the CDR3 reads CATSSHTGKLFF. The CDR3 DNA reads TGTGCCACCAGCAGCCACACGGGAAAACTGTTTTTT.

This clone appeared a few times. CDR3 DNA: TGCGCCAGCAGCCCCTCGGGACAGGGGAGTCCGGACTATGGCTACACCTTC. It specifies CASSPSGQGSPDYGYTF. The chain joins TRBV4-1 to TRBJ1-2, with 10 bases aligning to TRBD1. CDR3 length: 17 residues. Germline CDR1 MGHRA, CDR2 YSYEKL. J gave up 3 bases and V 4 bases, and 11 bases lay outside the gene matches.

V gene TRBV5-1 combines with J gene TRBJ2-5, with 8 bases fitting TRBD1. V trimming: 1 base; J trimming: 5 bases; junction bases outside the gene matches: 4. This CDR3 region has 14 residues. Germline-derived CDR1 and CDR2 are SGHRS and YFSETQ. CDR3 in DNA: TGCGCCAGCAGCTTGCGGACAGGGAGGGAGACCCAGTACTTC. Protein product: CASSLRTGRETQYF.

CDR3 sequence (DNA): TGTGCCAGCAGCGTTGGGTTGGGCGTGAATGAGCAGTTCTTC. Translated, it gives CASSVGLGVNEQFF. The chain is built from TRBV9 and TRBJ2-1, with no clear D. The CDR3 has 14 amino acids. The V gene lost 2 bases and the J gene lost 7 bases, with 13 bases spanning the gap. Looked up from germline, CDR1 is SGDLS and CDR2 is YYNGEE.

The chain couples TRBV29-1 to TRBJ2-3; possibly TRBD2 for D (6 bases). V lost 3 bases and J lost 3, with 13 bases in between. CDR1 and CDR2 (germline): SQVTM, ANQGSEA. The CDR3 sequence is 14 residues long. The CDR3 DNA is TGCAGCGTTGAGGTGACTAGGTGGACAGATACGCAGTATTTT. Encoded protein: CSVEVTRWTDTQYF.

The genes are TRBV19 and TRBJ2-7; tentatively, D is TRBD1 (6 bases). V lost 3 bases to trimming and J lost 5 bases, with 17 bases between them. CDR3 length: 15 residues. CDR1 is LNHDA, CDR2 SQIVND, per germline (reference sequence). CDR3 protein: CASSMGAAGADEQYF. The CDR3 DNA sequence: TGTGCCAGTAGTATGGGGGCCGCCGGGGCGGACGAGCAGTACTTC.

In this sample, this clone turned up many times. This chain links TRBV7-9 with TRBJ2-1; D is perhaps TRBD2 (5 bases). The CDR3 spans 17 residues. V lost 2 bases and J 0 bases, leaving 14 bases between the germline ends. CDR1 and CDR2 (germline): SEHNR, FQNEAQ (reference sequence). The CDR3 DNA is TGTGCCAGCAGCTTACTCGGACTTTCCAGCTCCTACAATGAGCAGTTCTTC. Translating it yields CASSLLGLSSSYNEQFF.

The chain employs TRBV5-6 and TRBJ1-2; D is ambiguous. The CDR3 is 13 residues long. Trimming shortened V by 5 bases and J by 8 bases, and 16 bases separated the two germline ends. Germline loops: CDR1 SGHDT, CDR2 YYEEEE. The CDR3 DNA reads as TGTGCCAGCAGAAGGGAGGGCACGGGCGGCTACACCTTC. Translating it yields CASRREGTGGYTF.

Only a few counts were recorded for this clone. The gene calls are TRBV6-4 and TRBJ2-5; TRBD2 agrees at 7 bases. This CDR3 comprises 14 residues. Germline CDR1 is MRHNA and CDR2 is SNTAGT. V trimming: 9 bases; J trimming: 9 bases; junction bases outside the gene matches: 16. The CDR3 here is CARTSRDYGAAQYF. CDR3 in DNA: TGTGCCAGAACCTCTCGGGACTATGGGGCGGCCCAGTACTTC.

The chain combines TRBV30 with TRBJ1-4; D gene unclear. Germline V lookup: CDR1 GTSNPN, CDR2 SVGIG (reference sequence). The CDR3 runs 13 residues. Between the trimmed V and J ends, which lost 7 bases and 0 bases, there was a span of 9 bases. The CDR3 coding sequence is TGTGCCTCGAGGAGTTCAACTAATGAAAAACTGTTTTTT. It is translated as CASRSSTNEKLFF.

The CDR3: CSVEDPGEPIYNEQFF. In DNA, the CDR3 is TGCAGCGTTGAAGATCCCGGGGAACCCATCTACAATGAGCAGTTCTTC. The gene calls are TRBV29-1 and TRBJ2-1, with D tentatively TRBD2 (5 bases). The CDR3 runs to 16 residues. Trimming removed 0 bases from V and 3 bases from J, with 15 bases in between. The germline V gene encodes CDR1 SQVTM and CDR2 ANQGSEA.

CDR3 sequence: CSAGTATLEAFF. Here the CDR3 DNA reads TGCAGCGCAGGGACAGCGACCCTTGAAGCTTTCTTT. The chain links TRBV29-1 to TRBJ1-1, with 7 bases fitting TRBD1. Trimming removed 7 bases from V and 7 bases from J; junction bases left unmatched: 9. Germline CDR1 reads SQVTM; CDR2 reads ANQGSEA. The CDR3 runs to 12 residues. Full variable domain (rest looked up from reference TRBV29-1 and TRBJ1-1): SAVISQKPSRDICQRGTSLTIQCQVDSQVTMMFWYRQQPGQSLTLIATANQGSEATYESGFVIDKFPISRPNLTFSTLTVSNMSPEDSSIYLCSAGTATLEAFFGQGTRLTVV.

This clone was counted a single time. This chain links TRBV5-6 with TRBJ2-5; 9 bases match TRBD1. The germline gives CDR1 SGHDT, CDR2 YYEEEE. There are 16 residues in the CDR3. V lost 3 bases, J lost 6 bases, and 12 bases stayed unmatched. CDR3 residues: CASSSNPETGGKTQYF. The CDR3 DNA is TGTGCCAGCAGCTCAAACCCCGAGACAGGGGGGAAGACCCAGTACTTC.

Only a few counts were recorded for this clone. The gene calls are TRBV27 and TRBJ2-1; 12 bases match TRBD2. This CDR3 has 13 residues. The germline V gene encodes CDR1 MNHEY and CDR2 SMNVEV (reference sequence). V dropped 9 bases and J dropped 9; count of bases not matched to a gene: 6. CDR3 region: CARWTSGKGEQFF. Here the CDR3 DNA reads TGTGCCAGATGGACTAGCGGGAAGGGTGAGCAGTTCTTC.

The chain employs TRBV2 and TRBJ2-1; 14 bases are a match to TRBD2. The germline V gene has CDR1 SNHLY and CDR2 FYNNEI. This CDR3 region has 18 residues. Trimming cost V 6 bases and J 5 bases; bases outside gene matches: 12. The CDR3 region has the DNA TGTGCCAGCAGAGTATCGACTAGCGGGAGGGGTATGAACAATGAGCAGTTCTTC. Protein sequence: CASRVSTSGRGMNNEQFF.

Only a few counts were recorded for this clone. The V call is TRBV4-2, the J call TRBJ1-1, with a tentative D call TRBD1 (5 bases). The CDR3 length is 15 residues. Germline CDR1 reads LGHNA; CDR2 reads YNFKEQ. The ends were cut back, 0 bases at V and 4 bases at J, with 12 bases in the middle. The CDR3 sequence is CASSQDPFGATEAFF. DNA of the CDR3: TGTGCCAGCAGCCAAGACCCTTTTGGGGCCACTGAAGCTTTCTTT.

The V call is TRBV7-2, the J call TRBJ2-7; the D gene is possibly TRBD1 (5 bases). Trimming removed 0 bases at V and 1 base at J, with 7 bases between. The CDR3 length is 14 residues. CDR1 and CDR2 (germline): SGHTA, FQGNSA. CDR3: CASSLAGPSYEQYF. In DNA form, the CDR3 reads TGTGCCAGCAGCTTAGCGGGGCCTTCCTACGAGCAGTACTTC.